The TCR beta chain described here comes from a study of T cell responses to AZD1222 COVID-19 vaccine. Study-level points and caveats: Spike-specific TCR repertoires showed rising breadth and depth after two AZD1222 doses. Only 5 or 6 individuals given AZD1222 were seropositive at baseline. Without day 14 samples, only post-peak T cell repertoires were studied.

Points on this clone: Its antigen is as yet unknown.

Data came from immunoSEQ multiplex PCR; TCRdb stores just in-frame clones and leaves some out. The data contain about 160,000 clones, roughly 94% of them singletons. V shed 7 bases and J 2 bases; nucleotides not matched to a gene: 9. Germline CDR1 and CDR2: KGHDR and SFDVKD. The CDR3 has 16 residues. The receptor was isolated from an adult who received the AZD1222 COVID-19 vaccine. The sequenced sample was peripheral blood, obtained 28 days after the second AZD1222 dose. The rearrangement joins TRBV24-1 to TRBJ1-1; the match to TRBD1 covers 10 bases. CDR3 sequence: CATRHRDRGPNTEAFF. The CDR3 region has the DNA TGTGCCACCAGACACCGGGACAGGGGTCCCAACACTGAAGCTTTCTTT.